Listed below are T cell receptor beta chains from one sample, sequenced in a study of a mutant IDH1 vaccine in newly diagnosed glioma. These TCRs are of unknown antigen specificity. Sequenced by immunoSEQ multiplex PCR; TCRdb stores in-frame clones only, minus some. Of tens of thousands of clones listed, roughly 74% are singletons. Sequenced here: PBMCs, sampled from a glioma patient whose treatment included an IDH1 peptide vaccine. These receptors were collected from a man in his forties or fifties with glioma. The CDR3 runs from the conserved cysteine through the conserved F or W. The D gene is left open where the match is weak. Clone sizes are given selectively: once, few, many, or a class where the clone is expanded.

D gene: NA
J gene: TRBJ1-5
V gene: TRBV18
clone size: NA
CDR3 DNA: TGTGCCAGCTCACCGACAGAAAGCAATCAGCCCCAGCATTTT
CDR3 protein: CASSPTESNQPQHF

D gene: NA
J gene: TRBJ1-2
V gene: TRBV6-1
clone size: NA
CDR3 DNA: TGTGCCAGCAGTGGAGACAGGCCAAACTATGGCTACACCTTC
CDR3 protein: CASSGDRPNYGYTF

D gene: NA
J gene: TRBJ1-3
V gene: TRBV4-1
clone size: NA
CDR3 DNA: TGCGCCAGCAGCCAAGAACCGGGGGGCTCTGGAAACACCATATATTTT
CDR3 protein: CASSQEPGGSGNTIYF

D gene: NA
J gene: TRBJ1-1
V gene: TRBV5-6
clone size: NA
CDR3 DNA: TGTGCCAGCAGCTCCCGAGGGCAGGGGAACACTGAAGCTTTCTTT
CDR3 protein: CASSSRGQGNTEAFF

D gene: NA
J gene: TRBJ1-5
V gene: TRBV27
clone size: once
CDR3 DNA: TGTGCCAGCAGTAGGACCCAGCCGGCAGGGCCCCAGCATTTT
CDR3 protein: CASSRTQPAGPQHF

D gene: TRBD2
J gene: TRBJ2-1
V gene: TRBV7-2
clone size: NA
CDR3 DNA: TGTGCCAGTCGGGAGGGCCCCTCGGATGAGCAGTTCTTC
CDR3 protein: CASREGPSDEQFF

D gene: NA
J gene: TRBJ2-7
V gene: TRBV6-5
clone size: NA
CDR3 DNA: TGTGCCAGCAGTTACTCGGGAGGGGGCACCTACGAGCAGTACTTC
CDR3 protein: CASSYSGGGTYEQYF

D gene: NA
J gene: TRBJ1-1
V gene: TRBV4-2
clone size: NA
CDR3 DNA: TGTGCCAGCAGCCCCGGGGGGAACACTGAAGCTTTCTTT
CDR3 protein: CASSPGGNTEAFF

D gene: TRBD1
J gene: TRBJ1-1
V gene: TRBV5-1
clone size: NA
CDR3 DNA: TGCGCCAGCAGCTTACGACAGGGGGGATTCTTGAACACTGAAGCTTTCTTT
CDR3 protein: CASSLRQGGFLNTEAFF

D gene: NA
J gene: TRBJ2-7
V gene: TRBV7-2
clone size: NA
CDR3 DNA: TGTGCCAGCAGCTTTGACCGAGTCCTAACCTACGAGCAGTACTTC
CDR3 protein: CASSFDRVLTYEQYF

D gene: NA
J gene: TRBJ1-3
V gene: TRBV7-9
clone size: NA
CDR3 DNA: TGTGCCAGCAGCTCGATAGCCAAGGGAAACACCATATATTTT
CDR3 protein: CASSSIAKGNTIYF

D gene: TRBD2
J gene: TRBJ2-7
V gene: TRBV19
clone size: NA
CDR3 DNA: TGTGCCAGTAGTCGGCTAGGGGAGGGCGAGCAGTACTTC
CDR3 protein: CASSRLGEGEQYF

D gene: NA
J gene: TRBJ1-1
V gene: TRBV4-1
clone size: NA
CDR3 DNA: TGCGCCAGCAGCCAGTCTCAGGGAGCAACTGAAGCTTTCTTT
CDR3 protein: CASSQSQGATEAFF

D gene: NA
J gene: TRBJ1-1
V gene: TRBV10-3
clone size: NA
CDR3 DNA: TGTGCCATCACCCTAGGGGAGGGAACTGAAGCTTTCTTT
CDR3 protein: CAITLGEGTEAFF

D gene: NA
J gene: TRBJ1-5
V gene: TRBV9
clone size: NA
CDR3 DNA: TGTGCCAGCAGCGTAGAAGGGGTGGATCAGCCCCAGCATTTT
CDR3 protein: CASSVEGVDQPQHF

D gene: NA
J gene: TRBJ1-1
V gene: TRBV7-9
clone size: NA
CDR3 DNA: TGTGCCAGCAGCTTAGTGGGGGGGGACGGAAGGAAGTGGAACACTGAAGCTTTCTTT
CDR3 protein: CASSLVGGDGRKWNTEAFF

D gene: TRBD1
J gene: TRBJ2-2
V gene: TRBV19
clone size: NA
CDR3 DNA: TGTGCCAGTACCACCGGACAGGGGAACACCGGGGAGCTGTTTTTT
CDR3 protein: CASTTGQGNTGELFF

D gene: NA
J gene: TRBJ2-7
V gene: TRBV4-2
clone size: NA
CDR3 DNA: TGTGCCAGCAGCCAAGATTCTGGAGACATATCCTACGAGCAGTACTTC
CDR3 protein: CASSQDSGDISYEQYF

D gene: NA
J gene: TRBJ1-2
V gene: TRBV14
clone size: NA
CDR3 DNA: TGTGCCAGCAGCCAAGTAGATGTCGGCTATGGCTACACCTTC
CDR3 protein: CASSQVDVGYGYTF

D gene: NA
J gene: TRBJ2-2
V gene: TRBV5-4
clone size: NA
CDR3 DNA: TGTGCCAGCAGCCCTGGGGATCGTGGGACCGGGGAGCTGTTTTTT
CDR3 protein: CASSPGDRGTGELFF

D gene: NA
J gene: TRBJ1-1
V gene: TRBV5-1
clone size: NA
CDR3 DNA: TGCGCCAGCAGCTTATCGGCGGGAGACTTTCCGACTTTCTTT
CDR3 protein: CASSLSAGDFPTFF

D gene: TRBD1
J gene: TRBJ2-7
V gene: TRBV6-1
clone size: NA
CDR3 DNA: TGTGCCAGCAGTATCGGGACAGGGGATTACGAGCAGTACTTC
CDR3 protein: CASSIGTGDYEQYF

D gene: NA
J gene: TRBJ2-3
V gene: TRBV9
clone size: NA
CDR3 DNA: TGTGCCAGCAGCGTAGAGATTCGGAGCACAGATACGCAGTATTTT
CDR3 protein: CASSVEIRSTDTQYF

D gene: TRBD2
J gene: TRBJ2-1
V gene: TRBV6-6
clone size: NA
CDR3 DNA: TGTGCCAGCAGCAAACTAGCGGCCTCCTACAATGAGCAGTTCTTC
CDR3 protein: CASSKLAASYNEQFF

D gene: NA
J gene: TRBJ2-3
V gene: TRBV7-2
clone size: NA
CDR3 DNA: TGTGCCAGCTCCTTGGCCGGGTTTTCAAGGCCGGATACGCAGTATTTT
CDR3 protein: CASSLAGFSRPDTQYF

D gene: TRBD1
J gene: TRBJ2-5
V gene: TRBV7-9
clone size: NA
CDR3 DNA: TGTGCCAGCAGCTTAAGGACAGGGTCAGAGACCCAGTACTTC
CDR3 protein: CASSLRTGSETQYF

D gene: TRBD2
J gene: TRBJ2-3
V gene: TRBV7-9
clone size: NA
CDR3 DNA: TGTGCCAGCAGCTTCCGCGGGGGGCCGGATACGCAGTATTTT
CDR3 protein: CASSFRGGPDTQYF

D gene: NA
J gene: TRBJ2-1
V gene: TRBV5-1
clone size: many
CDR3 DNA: TGCGCCAGCAGCTTGTTGGGACTTGAAACCGATGAGCAGTTCTTC
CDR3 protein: CASSLLGLETDEQFF

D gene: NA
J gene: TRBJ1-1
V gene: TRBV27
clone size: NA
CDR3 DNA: TGTGCCAGCAGTTCATCCGGACGGACTGAAGCTTTCTTT
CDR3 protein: CASSSSGRTEAFF

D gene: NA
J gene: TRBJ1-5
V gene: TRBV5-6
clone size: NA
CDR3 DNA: TGTGCCAGCAGCTTACGGCTTAGTCAGCCCCAGCATTTT
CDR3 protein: CASSLRLSQPQHF

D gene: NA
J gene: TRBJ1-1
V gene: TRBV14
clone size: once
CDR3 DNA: TGTGCCAGCAGCCTAGGACAAAGCACTGAAGCTTTCTTT
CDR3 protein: CASSLGQSTEAFF

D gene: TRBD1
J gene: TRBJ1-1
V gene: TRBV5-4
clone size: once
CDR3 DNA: TGTGCCAGCAGCTCTCAGACAGGGGTGAACACTGAAGCTTTCTTT
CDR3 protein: CASSSQTGVNTEAFF

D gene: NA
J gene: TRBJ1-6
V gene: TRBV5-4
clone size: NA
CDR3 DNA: TGTGCCAGCAGCTTGGGGGGCGGGCGGAACCCCCTCCACTTT
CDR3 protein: CASSLGGGRNPLHF

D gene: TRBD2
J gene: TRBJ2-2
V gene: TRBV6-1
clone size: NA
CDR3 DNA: TGTGCCAGCCTGGGGGGGACCGGGGAGCTGTTTTTT
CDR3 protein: CASLGGTGELFF

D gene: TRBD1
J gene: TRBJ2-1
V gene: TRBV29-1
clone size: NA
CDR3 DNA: TGCAGCGTTGAAACAAGGACAGGGCTTTACAATGAGCAGTTCTTC
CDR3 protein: CSVETRTGLYNEQFF

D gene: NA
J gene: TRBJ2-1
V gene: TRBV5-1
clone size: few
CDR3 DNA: TGCGCCAGCAGCTTGGCCCTCTACAATGAGCAGTTCTTC
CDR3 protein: CASSLALYNEQFF

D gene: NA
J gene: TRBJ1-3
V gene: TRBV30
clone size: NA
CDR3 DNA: TGTGCCTGGAGTGTAAAGGGGTCTGGAAACACCATATATTTT
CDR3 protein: CAWSVKGSGNTIYF

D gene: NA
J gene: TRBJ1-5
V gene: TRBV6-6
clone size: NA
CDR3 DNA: TGTGCCAGCAGTCGCCGGACAGATAATCAGCCCCAGCATTTT
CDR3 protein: CASSRRTDNQPQHF

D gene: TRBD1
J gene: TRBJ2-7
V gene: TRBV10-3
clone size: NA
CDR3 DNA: TGTGCCATCAGTGAATTTAGCAGGGGGTACGAGCAGTACTTC
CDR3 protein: CAISEFSRGYEQYF

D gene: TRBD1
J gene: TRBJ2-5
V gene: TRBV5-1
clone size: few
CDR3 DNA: TGCGCCAGCACCTTAGGACAGGGGGTCGGAGAGACCCAGTACTTC
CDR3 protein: CASTLGQGVGETQYF

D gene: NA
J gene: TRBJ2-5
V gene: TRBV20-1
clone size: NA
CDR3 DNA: TGCAGTGCAACTCGAGAGACCCAGTACTTC
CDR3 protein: CSATRETQYF

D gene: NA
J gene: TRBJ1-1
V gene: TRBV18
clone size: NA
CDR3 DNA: TGTGCCAGCTCACCGGGTCAAAGATCCACTGAAGCTTTCTTT
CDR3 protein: CASSPGQRSTEAFF

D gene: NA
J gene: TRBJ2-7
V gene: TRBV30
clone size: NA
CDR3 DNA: TGTGCCTGGAGTTTCGGACAGATCATCTACGAGCAGTACTTC
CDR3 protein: CAWSFGQIIYEQYF

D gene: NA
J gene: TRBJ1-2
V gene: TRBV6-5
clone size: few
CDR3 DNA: TGTGCCAGCAGTTACTCCGGGGAGGGTCGGTATGGCTACACCTTC
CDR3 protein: CASSYSGEGRYGYTF